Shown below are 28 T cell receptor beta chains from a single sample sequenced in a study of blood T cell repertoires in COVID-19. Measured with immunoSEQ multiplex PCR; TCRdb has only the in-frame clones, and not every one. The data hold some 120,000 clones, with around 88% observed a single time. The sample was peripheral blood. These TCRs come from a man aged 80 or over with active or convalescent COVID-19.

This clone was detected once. The CDR3 spells CASKPSPAGELFF. CDR3 coding DNA: TGTGCCAGCAAGCCTAGCCCCGCCGGGGAGCTGTTTTTT. The V call is TRBV2, the J call TRBJ2-2; D is perhaps TRBD2 (5 bases). Germline V gene data show CDR1 as SNHLY and CDR2 as FYNNEI. CDR3 length: 13 residues. The V end was cut by 7 bases, the J end by 6 bases, with 12 bases between.

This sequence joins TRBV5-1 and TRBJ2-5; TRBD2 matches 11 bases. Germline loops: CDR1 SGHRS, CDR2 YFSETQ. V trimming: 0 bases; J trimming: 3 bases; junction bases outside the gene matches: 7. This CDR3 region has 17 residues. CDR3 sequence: CASSLEASGGFKETQYF. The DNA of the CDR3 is TGCGCCAGCAGCTTGGAGGCTAGCGGGGGGTTCAAAGAGACCCAGTACTTC.

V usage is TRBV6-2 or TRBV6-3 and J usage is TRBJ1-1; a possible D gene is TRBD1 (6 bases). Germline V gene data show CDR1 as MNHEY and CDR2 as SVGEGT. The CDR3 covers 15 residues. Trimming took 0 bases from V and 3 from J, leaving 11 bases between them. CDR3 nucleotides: TGTGCCAGCAGTTACTCGATGACAGGTTACACTGAAGCTTTCTTT. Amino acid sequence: CASSYSMTGYTEAFF.

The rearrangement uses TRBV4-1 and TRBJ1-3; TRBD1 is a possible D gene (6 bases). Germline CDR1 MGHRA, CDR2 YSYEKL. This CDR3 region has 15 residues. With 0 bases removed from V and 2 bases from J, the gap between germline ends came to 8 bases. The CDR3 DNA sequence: TGCGCCAGCAGCCAAGAGGGGGCGACTGGAAACACCATATATTTT. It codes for CASSQEGATGNTIYF.

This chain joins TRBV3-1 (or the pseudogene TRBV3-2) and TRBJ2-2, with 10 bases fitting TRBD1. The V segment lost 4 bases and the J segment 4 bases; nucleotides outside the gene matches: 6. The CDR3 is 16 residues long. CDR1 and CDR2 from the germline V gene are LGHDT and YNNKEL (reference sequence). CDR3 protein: CASSPPRQGATGELFF. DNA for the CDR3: TGTGCCAGCAGCCCTCCGAGACAGGGGGCCACCGGGGAGCTGTTTTTT.

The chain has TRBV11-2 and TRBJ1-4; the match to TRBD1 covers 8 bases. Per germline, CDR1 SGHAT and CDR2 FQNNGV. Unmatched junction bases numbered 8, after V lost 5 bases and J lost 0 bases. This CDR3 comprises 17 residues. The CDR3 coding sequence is TGTGCCAGCAGCCCCGGACAGGGATTTGCAACTAATGAAAAACTGTTTTTT. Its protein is CASSPGQGFATNEKLFF.

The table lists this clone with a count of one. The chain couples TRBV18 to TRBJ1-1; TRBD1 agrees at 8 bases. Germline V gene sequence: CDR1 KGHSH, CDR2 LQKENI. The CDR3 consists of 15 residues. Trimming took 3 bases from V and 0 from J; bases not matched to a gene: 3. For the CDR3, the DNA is TGTGCCAGCTCACCCAGACAGGGGATGAACACTGAAGCTTTCTTT. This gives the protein CASSPRQGMNTEAFF.

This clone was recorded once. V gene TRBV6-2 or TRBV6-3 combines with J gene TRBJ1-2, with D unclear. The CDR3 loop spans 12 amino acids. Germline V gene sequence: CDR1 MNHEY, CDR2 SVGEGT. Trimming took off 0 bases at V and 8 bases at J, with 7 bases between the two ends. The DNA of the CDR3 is TGTGCCAGCAGTTACTCGACTAACGGCTACACCTTC. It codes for CASSYSTNGYTF.

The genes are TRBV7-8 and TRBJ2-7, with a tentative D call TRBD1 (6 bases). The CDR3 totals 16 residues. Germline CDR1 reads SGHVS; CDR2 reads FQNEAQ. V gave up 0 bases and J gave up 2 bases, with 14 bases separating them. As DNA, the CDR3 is TGTGCCAGCAGCTTAGCGACAGGTGCCACTCCCTACGAGCAGTACTTC. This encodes CASSLATGATPYEQYF.

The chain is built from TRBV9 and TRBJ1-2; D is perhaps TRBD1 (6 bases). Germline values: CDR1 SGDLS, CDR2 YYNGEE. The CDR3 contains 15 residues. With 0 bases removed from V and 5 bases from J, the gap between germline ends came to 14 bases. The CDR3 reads CASSVDGGATYGYTF. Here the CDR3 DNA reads TGTGCCAGCAGCGTAGATGGGGGCGCAACATATGGCTACACCTTC. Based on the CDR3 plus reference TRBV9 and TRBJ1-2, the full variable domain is DSGVTQTPKHLITATGQRVTLRCSPRSGDLSVYWYQQSLDQGLQFLIQYYNGEERAKGNILERFSAQQFPDLHSELNLSSLELGDSALYFCASSVDGGATYGYTFGSGTRLTVV.

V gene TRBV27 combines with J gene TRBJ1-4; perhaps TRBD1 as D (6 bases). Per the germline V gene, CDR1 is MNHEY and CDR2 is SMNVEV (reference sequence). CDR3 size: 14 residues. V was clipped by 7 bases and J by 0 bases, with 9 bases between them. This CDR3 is CASKRTATNEKLFF. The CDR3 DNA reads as TGTGCCAGCAAACGGACAGCAACTAATGAAAAACTGTTTTTT.

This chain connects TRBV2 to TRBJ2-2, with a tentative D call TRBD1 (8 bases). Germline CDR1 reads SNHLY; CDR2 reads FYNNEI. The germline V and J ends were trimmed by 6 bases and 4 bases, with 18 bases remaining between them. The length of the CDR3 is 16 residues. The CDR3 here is CASSSGQGGGTGELFF. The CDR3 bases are TGTGCCAGCAGCTCCGGACAGGGCGGGGGCACCGGGGAGCTGTTTTTT.

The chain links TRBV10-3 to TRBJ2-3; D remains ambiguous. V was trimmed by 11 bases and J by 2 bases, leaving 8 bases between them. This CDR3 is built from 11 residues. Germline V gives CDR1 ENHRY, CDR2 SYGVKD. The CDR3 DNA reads TGTGCCGAGGCGTACACAGATACGCAGTATTTT. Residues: CAEAYTDTQYF.

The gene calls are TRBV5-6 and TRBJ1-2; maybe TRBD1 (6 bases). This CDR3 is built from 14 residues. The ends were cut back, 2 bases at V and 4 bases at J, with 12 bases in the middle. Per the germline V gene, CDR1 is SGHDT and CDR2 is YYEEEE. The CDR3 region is CASSFSGGAYGYTF. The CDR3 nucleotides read TGTGCCAGCAGCTTTTCGGGGGGCGCCTATGGCTACACCTTC.

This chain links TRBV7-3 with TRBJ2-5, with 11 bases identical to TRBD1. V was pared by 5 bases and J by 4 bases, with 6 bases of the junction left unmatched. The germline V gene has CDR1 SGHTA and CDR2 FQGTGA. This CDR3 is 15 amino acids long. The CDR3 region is CASSRSGTGGETQYF. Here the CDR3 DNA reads TGTGCCAGCAGCCGATCCGGGACAGGGGGAGAGACCCAGTACTTC.

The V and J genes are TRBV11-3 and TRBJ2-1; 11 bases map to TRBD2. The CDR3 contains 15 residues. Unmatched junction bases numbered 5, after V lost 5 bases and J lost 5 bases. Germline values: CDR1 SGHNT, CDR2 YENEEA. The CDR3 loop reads CASSPSTSGDNEQFF. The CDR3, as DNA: TGTGCCAGCAGCCCCTCGACTAGCGGGGACAATGAGCAGTTCTTC.

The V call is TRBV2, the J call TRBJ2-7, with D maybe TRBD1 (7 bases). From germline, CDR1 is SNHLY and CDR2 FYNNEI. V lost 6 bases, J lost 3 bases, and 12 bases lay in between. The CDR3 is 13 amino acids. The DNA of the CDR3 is TGTGCCAGCAGCCTCAGGGGGGTCTACGAGCAGTACTTC. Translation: CASSLRGVYEQYF.

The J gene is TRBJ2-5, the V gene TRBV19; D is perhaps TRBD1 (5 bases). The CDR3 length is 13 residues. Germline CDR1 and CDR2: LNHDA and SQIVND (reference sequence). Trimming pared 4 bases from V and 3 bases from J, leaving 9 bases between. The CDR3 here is CASSTAGKETQYF. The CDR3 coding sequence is TGTGCCAGTAGTACCGCAGGGAAAGAGACCCAGTACTTC.

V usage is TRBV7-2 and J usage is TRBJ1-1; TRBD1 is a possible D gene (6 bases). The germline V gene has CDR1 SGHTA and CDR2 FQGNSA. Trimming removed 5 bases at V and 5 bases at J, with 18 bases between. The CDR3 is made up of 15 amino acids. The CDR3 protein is CASSPQGISGTEAFF. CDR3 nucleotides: TGTGCCAGCAGCCCCCAGGGGATTTCGGGGACTGAAGCTTTCTTT.

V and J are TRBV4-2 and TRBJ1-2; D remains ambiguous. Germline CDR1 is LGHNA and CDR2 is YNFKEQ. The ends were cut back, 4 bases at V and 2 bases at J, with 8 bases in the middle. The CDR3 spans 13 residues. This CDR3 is CASSPGRNYGYTF. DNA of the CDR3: TGTGCCAGCAGCCCTGGTAGAAACTATGGCTACACCTTC.

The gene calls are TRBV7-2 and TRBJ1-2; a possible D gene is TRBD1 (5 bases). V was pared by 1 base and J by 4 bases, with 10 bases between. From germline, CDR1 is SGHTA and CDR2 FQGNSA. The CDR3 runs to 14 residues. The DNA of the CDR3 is TGTGCCAGCAGCTTAGGCGGGGCAGTCTATGGCTACACCTTC. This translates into CASSLGGAVYGYTF.

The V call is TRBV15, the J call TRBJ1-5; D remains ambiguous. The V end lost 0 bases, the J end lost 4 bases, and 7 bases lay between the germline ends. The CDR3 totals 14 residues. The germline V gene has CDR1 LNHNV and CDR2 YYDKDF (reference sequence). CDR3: CATSRDLRNQPQHF. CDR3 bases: TGTGCCACCAGCAGAGATCTACGGAATCAGCCCCAGCATTTT.

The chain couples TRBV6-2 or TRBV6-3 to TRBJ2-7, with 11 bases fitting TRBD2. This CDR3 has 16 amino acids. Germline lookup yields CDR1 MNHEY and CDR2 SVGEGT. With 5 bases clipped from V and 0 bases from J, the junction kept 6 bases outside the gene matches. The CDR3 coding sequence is TGTGCCAGCAGTACAGCTAGCGGGGGGTACTCCTACGAGCAGTACTTC. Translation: CASSTASGGYSYEQYF.

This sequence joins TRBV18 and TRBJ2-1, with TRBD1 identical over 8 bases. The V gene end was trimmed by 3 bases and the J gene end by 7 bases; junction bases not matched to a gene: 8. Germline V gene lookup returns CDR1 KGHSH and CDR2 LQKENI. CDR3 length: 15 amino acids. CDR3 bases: TGTGCCAGCTCACCCCCGATGCAGGGGGCGAATGAGCAGTTCTTC. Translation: CASSPPMQGANEQFF. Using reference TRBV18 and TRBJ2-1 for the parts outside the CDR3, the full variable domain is NAGVMQNPRHLVRRRGQEARLRCSPMKGHSHVYWYRQLPEEGLKFMVYLQKENIIDESGMPKERFSAEFPKEGPSILRIQQVVRGDSAAYFCASSPPMQGANEQFFGPGTRLTVL.

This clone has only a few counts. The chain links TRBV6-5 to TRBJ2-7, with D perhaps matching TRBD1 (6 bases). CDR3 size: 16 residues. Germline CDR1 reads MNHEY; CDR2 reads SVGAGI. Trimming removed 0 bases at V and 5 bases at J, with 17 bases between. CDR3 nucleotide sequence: TGTGCCAGCAGTTACTCGTTTCGGGCAGGGGAACACGAGCAGTACTTC. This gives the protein CASSYSFRAGEHEQYF.

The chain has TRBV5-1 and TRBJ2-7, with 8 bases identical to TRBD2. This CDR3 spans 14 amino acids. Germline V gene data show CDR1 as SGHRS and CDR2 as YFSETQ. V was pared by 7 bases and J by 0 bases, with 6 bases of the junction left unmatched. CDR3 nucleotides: TGCGCCAGCGGCCTGGGGACTAGCTCCTACGAGCAGTACTTC. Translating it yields CASGLGTSSYEQYF.

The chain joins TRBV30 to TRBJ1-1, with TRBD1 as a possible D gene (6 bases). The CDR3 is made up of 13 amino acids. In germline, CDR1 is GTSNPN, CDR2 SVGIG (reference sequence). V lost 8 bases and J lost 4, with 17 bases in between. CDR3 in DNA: TGTGCCCAAACGAGGACAGATGGCACTGAAGCTTTCTTT. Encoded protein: CAQTRTDGTEAFF.

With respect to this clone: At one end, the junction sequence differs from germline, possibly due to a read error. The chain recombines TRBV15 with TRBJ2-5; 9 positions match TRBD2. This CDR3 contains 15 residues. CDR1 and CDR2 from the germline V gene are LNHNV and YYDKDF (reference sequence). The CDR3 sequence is CATSRAVAGAQDSDF. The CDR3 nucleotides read TGTGCCACCAGCAGAGCGGTAGCGGGGGCCCAAGATTCGGACTTC. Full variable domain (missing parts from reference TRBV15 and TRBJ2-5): DAMVIQNPRYQVTQFGKPVTLSCSQTLNHNVMYWYQQKSSQAPKLLFHYYDKDFNNEADTPDNFQSRRPNTSFCFLDIRSPGLGDTAMYLCATSRAVAGAQDSDFGPGTRLLVL.